Below, 30 T cell receptor beta chains from the same sample are listed, as sequenced in a study of T cells after yellow fever vaccination. TCRdb redid the calling of the 5' RACE reads with MiXCR, one entry per CDR3 protein. The table includes 510,000 or so distinct CDR3 sequences, roughly 21% detected once. Here the sequenced sample was PBMCs, taken 15 days after the yellow fever booster vaccination. Source of these receptors: a young man who received the YFV17D yellow fever vaccine.

This clonotype showed up just a few times. This chain links TRBV5-1 with TRBJ2-1; possible D gene TRBD1, 5 bases. The V end lost 2 bases, the J end lost 5 bases, and 11 bases lay between the germline ends. The CDR3 totals 14 residues. Germline lookup yields CDR1 SGHRS and CDR2 YFSETQ. The CDR3 protein is CASSFNFRDNEQFF. CDR3 DNA: TGCGCCAGCAGCTTCAATTTCAGGGACAATGAGCAGTTCTTC.

This clonotype was counted between two and nine times. The chain employs TRBV6-2 or TRBV6-3 and TRBJ2-7; 8 positions match TRBD2. CDR3 size: 13 residues. Trimming cost V 2 bases and J 3 bases; bases outside gene matches: 0. Germline V gene sequence: CDR1 MNHEY, CDR2 SVGEGT. CDR3 nucleotides: TGTGCCAGCAGTTACCTAGCGGGCTACGAGCAGTACTTC. It yields the protein CASSYLAGYEQYF.

The chain is built from TRBV6-5 and TRBJ1-6, with D hard to call. This CDR3 spans 15 amino acids. Per the germline V gene, CDR1 is MNHEY and CDR2 is SVGAGI. Trimming cost V 4 bases and J 5 bases, with 12 bases left between them. The CDR3 region is CASSSPILNNSPLHF. CDR3 in DNA: TGTGCCAGCAGTTCTCCGATCTTAAATAATTCACCCCTCCACTTT.

The chain has TRBV20-1 and TRBJ2-1, with 7 bases fitting TRBD2. V was pared by 6 bases and J by 7 bases, with 12 bases of the junction left unmatched. The germline V gene has CDR1 DFQATT and CDR2 SNEGSKA (reference sequence). CDR3 size: 14 residues. CDR3 sequence (DNA): TGCAGTGCCCCCTGGGGCGGGAGTAGGAATGAGCAGTTCTTC. Amino acids: CSAPWGGSRNEQFF.

This clonotype was observed a few times. The rearrangement joins TRBV20-1 to TRBJ2-7, with D possibly called TRBD1 or TRBD2 (7 bases each). The CDR3 length is 14 residues. Germline CDR1 and CDR2: DFQATT and SNEGSKA (reference sequence). CDR3 amino acids: CSAGGAGGGYEQYF. The CDR3, as DNA: TGCAGCGCAGGGGGGGCAGGAGGAGGTTACGAGCAGTACTTC.

In its sample, this clonotype was seen a few times. This chain connects TRBV18 to TRBJ2-4; the D gene could be TRBD1 or TRBD2 (5 bases each). This CDR3 spans 13 amino acids. The germline V and J ends were trimmed by 6 bases and 12 bases, with 18 bases remaining between them. Germline V gene sequence: CDR1 KGHSH, CDR2 LQKENI. CDR3 in amino acids: CASSHAGTFGQYF. The DNA for the CDR3 is TGTGCCAGCTCCCACGCCGGGACGTTTGGTCAGTACTTC.

In this sample, this clonotype turned up a few times. The gene calls are TRBV23-1 and TRBJ2-1, with D possibly being TRBD2 (7 bases). TRBV23-1 is an ORF; its function is uncertain. This CDR3 spans 14 amino acids. V gave up 4 bases and J gave up 10 bases, with 17 bases separating them. This CDR3 reads CASSPYRGAREQFF. As DNA, the CDR3 is TGCGCCAGCAGTCCCTATCGGGGGGCTAGGGAGCAGTTCTTC.

The rearrangement uses TRBV12-3 or TRBV12-4 and TRBJ2-6; maybe TRBD1 (6 bases). The CDR3 is made up of 16 amino acids. Trimming cost V 8 bases and J 0 bases, with 14 bases left between them. This chain's CDR3 is CASQGFSPSGANVLTF. As DNA, the CDR3 is TGTGCCAGCCAGGGGTTCTCACCCTCTGGGGCCAACGTCCTGACTTTC.

The DNA for the CDR3 is TGCAGTGCTAGAGAGGGCGGTAAAGAGACCCAGTACTTC. This gives the protein CSAREGGKETQYF. The V gene is TRBV20-1, the J gene TRBJ2-5; D call uncertain. Germline CDR1 is DFQATT and CDR2 is SNEGSKA (reference sequence). There are 13 residues in the CDR3. Between the trimmed V and J ends, which lost 0 bases and 3 bases, there was a span of 8 bases.

The CDR3 loop is CASSPTGQEEDTQYF. The CDR3 nucleotides read TGTGCCAGCAGCCCAACGGGACAGGAAGAAGATACGCAGTATTTT. This chain connects TRBV11-2 to TRBJ2-3, with 8 bases aligning to TRBD1. Germline trimming cut 5 bases from V and 5 bases from J; bases unmatched to any gene: 9. CDR1 and CDR2 from the germline V gene are SGHAT and FQNNGV. CDR3 length equals 15 residues.

In nucleotides, the CDR3 is TGCAGTGCTGGACCCGGGACTAGTCTCGATGAGCAGTTCTTC. Amino acid sequence: CSAGPGTSLDEQFF. The genes are TRBV20-1 and TRBJ2-1, with TRBD2 matching 8 bases. Looked up from germline, CDR1 is DFQATT and CDR2 is SNEGSKA (reference sequence). The CDR3 loop spans 14 amino acids. Trimming took 5 bases from V and 8 from J; bases not matched to a gene: 11.

The chain uses TRBV12-3 or TRBV12-4 and TRBJ1-3; D is perhaps TRBD1 (5 bases). This CDR3 is built from 13 residues. Trimming left V 3 bases short and J 8 bases short, with 11 bases between. The CDR3 reads CASSFGDGDTIYF. The CDR3, as DNA: TGTGCCAGCAGTTTCGGGGACGGGGACACCATATATTTT.

The sample holds a few counts of this clonotype. The chain recombines TRBV7-3 with TRBJ2-3, with 12 positions matching TRBD2. Germline CDR1 and CDR2: SGHTA and FQGTGA. V lost 6 bases to trimming and J lost 5 bases; unmatched junction nucleotides: 3. The CDR3 consists of 14 residues. The CDR3 DNA follows: TGTGCCAGCAGTCGGACTAGCGGGATAGATACGCAGTATTTT. This codes for CASSRTSGIDTQYF. Full variable domain (rest looked up from reference TRBV7-3 and TRBJ2-3): GAGVSQTPSNKVTEKGKYVELRCDPISGHTALYWYRQSLGQGPEFLIYFQGTGAADDSGLPNDRFFAVRPEGSVSTLKIQRTERGDSAVYLCASSRTSGIDTQYFGPGTRLTVL.

The chain combines TRBV7-8 with TRBJ2-3; tentatively, D is TRBD1 or TRBD2 (5 bases each). V was shortened by 1 base and J by 2 bases, with 16 bases between the two germline ends. This CDR3 spans 17 amino acids. Germline V gene data show CDR1 as SGHVS and CDR2 as FQNEAQ. CDR3 amino acids: CASSLGFRGALTDTQYF. In nucleotides, the CDR3 is TGTGCCAGCAGCTTAGGATTCAGAGGGGCCCTCACAGATACGCAGTATTTT.

The chain couples TRBV7-2 to TRBJ1-4, with TRBD1 identical over 9 bases. The length of the CDR3 is 17 residues. V lost 3 bases and J lost 1; bases outside the gene matches: 6. From germline, CDR1 is SGHTA and CDR2 FQGNSA. CDR3 sequence: CASSLMGQGGTNEKLFF. The CDR3 DNA follows: TGTGCCAGCAGCTTGATGGGACAGGGTGGAACTAATGAAAAACTGTTTTTT.

The genes are TRBV20-1 and TRBJ2-2; D call uncertain. V gave up 2 bases and J gave up 6 bases, with 7 bases separating them. This CDR3 has 12 amino acids. CDR1 and CDR2 (germline): DFQATT, SNEGSKA (reference sequence). CDR3 in amino acids: CSARLVAGELFF. CDR3 DNA: TGCAGTGCTAGACTTGTAGCCGGGGAGCTGTTTTTT.

This clonotype was observed a handful of times. V is TRBV5-5 and J is TRBJ2-1, with 9 positions matching TRBD2. The CDR3 length is 14 residues. With 4 bases clipped from V and 9 bases from J, the junction kept 8 bases outside the gene matches. Germline V CDR1 and CDR2: SGHKS, YYEKEE (reference sequence). The CDR3 is CASSRGQREAEQFF. CDR3 coding DNA: TGTGCCAGCAGCCGGGGCCAGCGGGAGGCTGAGCAGTTCTTC.

The chain recombines TRBV2 with TRBJ2-3, with 9 bases that match TRBD2. J was trimmed by 0 bases and V by 5 bases; bases with no gene match: 6. Per germline, CDR1 SNHLY and CDR2 FYNNEI. The CDR3 totals 16 residues. The CDR3: CASSTRLAESTDTQYF. The CDR3 bases are TGTGCCAGCAGTACGCGACTAGCGGAAAGCACAGATACGCAGTATTTT.

Many counts were recorded for this clonotype. The V call is TRBV6-5, the J call TRBJ2-3; 8 bases align to TRBD2. V was pared by 6 bases and J by 0 bases, with 2 bases of the junction left unmatched. Germline lookup yields CDR1 MNHEY and CDR2 SVGAGI. The CDR3 length is 14 residues. CDR3 residues: CASSSSGSTDTQYF. The CDR3 nucleotides are TGTGCCAGCAGCTCTAGCGGGAGCACAGATACGCAGTATTTT.

This clonotype was recorded a few times. The rearrangement joins TRBV2 to TRBJ1-4; D unresolved. CDR1 SNHLY and CDR2 FYNNEI come from the germline V gene. CDR3 length: 13 residues. Trimming removed 8 bases from V and 8 bases from J, with 15 bases in between. CDR3 sequence: CASCPEVREKLFF. The CDR3 DNA reads TGTGCCAGCTGTCCCGAAGTACGGGAAAAACTGTTTTTT.

Only a few counts were recorded for this clonotype. The chain combines TRBV9 with TRBJ2-1, with D perhaps given as TRBD1 or TRBD2 (5 bases each). Trimming pared 0 bases from V and 5 bases from J, leaving 18 bases between. The germline V gene has CDR1 SGDLS and CDR2 YYNGEE. The CDR3 covers 17 residues. The CDR3 here is CASSVDPRGAKNNEQFF. The CDR3 DNA follows: TGTGCCAGCAGCGTAGACCCCCGGGGCGCTAAAAACAATGAGCAGTTCTTC.

The chain has TRBV5-1 and TRBJ2-7, with D unresolved. The CDR3 totals 14 residues. Trimming took off 1 base at V and 6 bases at J, with 14 bases between the two ends. Germline loops: CDR1 SGHRS, CDR2 YFSETQ. CDR3 bases: TGCGCCAGCAGCTTGTTTGGCCGCCTCGGCGAGCAGTACTTC. This sequence encodes CASSLFGRLGEQYF. Variable domain in full (rest from reference TRBV5-1 and TRBJ2-7): KAGVTQTPRYLIKTRGQQVTLSCSPISGHRSVSWYQQTPGQGLQFLFEYFSETQRNKGNFPGRFSGRQFSNSRSEMNVSTLELGDSALYLCASSLFGRLGEQYFGPGTRLTVT.

This chain joins TRBV7-9 and TRBJ2-2, with unresolved D. Germline V gene sequence: CDR1 SEHNR, CDR2 FQNEAQ (reference sequence). The CDR3 has 14 amino acids. V dropped 8 bases and J dropped 3 bases, with 13 bases sitting between them. CDR3 residues: CASQPSGYTGELFF. For the CDR3, the DNA is TGTGCCAGCCAGCCTAGTGGCTACACCGGGGAGCTGTTTTTT. The whole variable domain, remainder taken from reference TRBV7-9 and TRBJ2-2, is DTGVSQNPRHKITKRGQNVTFRCDPISEHNRLYWYRQTLGQGPEFLTYFQNEAQLEKSRLLSDRFSAERPKGSFSTLEIQRTEQGDSAMYLCASQPSGYTGELFFGEGSRLTVL.

The chain combines TRBV5-1 with TRBJ2-1; TRBD1 or TRBD2 may be the D gene (5 bases each). Trimming stripped 1 base from V and 8 bases from J, with 16 bases between. The germline CDR1 and CDR2 sequences are SGHRS and YFSETQ. This CDR3 comprises 15 residues. The CDR3 region is CASSLNSGTGDEQFF. The CDR3 DNA follows: TGCGCCAGCAGCTTGAATTCGGGGACCGGTGATGAGCAGTTCTTC.

This clonotype was seen only a few times. The chain uses TRBV12-3 or TRBV12-4 and TRBJ1-6; the match to TRBD1 covers 7 bases. The V segment lost 5 bases and the J segment 6 bases; nucleotides outside the gene matches: 4. This CDR3 has 14 amino acids. The CDR3 is CASSTGTVNSPLHF. Written as DNA, the CDR3 is TGTGCCAGCAGTACCGGGACAGTTAATTCACCCCTCCACTTT.

This clonotype came up a few times. The V call is TRBV20-1, the J call TRBJ1-3, with a weak D call TRBD1 (6 bases). The germline V gene has CDR1 DFQATT and CDR2 SNEGSKA (reference sequence). Trimming removed 5 bases from V and 8 bases from J, with 19 bases in between. The CDR3 loop spans 14 amino acids. The CDR3 protein is CSAFRAQGLDTIYF. DNA of the CDR3: TGCAGTGCTTTCCGGGCACAGGGATTGGACACCATATATTTT.

This clonotype has just a few counts. The chain employs TRBV12-3 or TRBV12-4 and TRBJ2-2; D remains unclear. The CDR3 runs 11 residues. The ends were cut back, 8 bases at V and 1 base at J, with 2 bases in the middle. CDR3 residues: CASLNTGELFF. The CDR3 nucleotides are TGTGCCAGCCTGAACACCGGGGAGCTGTTTTTT.

This clonotype was observed a handful of times. J is TRBJ2-3 and V is TRBV5-1, with D uncertain. The germline gives CDR1 SGHRS, CDR2 YFSETQ. This CDR3 is 12 amino acids long. V was cut by 6 bases and J by 6 bases, with 11 bases left in between. The CDR3: CASNLASDTQYF. CDR3 sequence (DNA): TGCGCCAGCAACTTAGCCTCTGATACGCAGTATTTT.

The rearrangement uses TRBV19 and TRBJ2-2, with 8 bases fitting TRBD2. Trimming at V came to 1 base and at J to 5 bases, leaving 3 bases not matched to a gene. This CDR3 region has 15 residues. Germline loops: CDR1 LNHDA, CDR2 SQIVND (reference sequence). This CDR3 is CASSIGSGVTGELFF. CDR3 sequence (DNA): TGTGCCAGTAGTATAGGTAGCGGGGTGACCGGGGAGCTGTTTTTT.

This clonotype turned up a few times. V usage is TRBV29-1 and J usage is TRBJ2-1, with 8 bases identical to TRBD2. The CDR3 loop spans 13 amino acids. CDR1 SQVTM and CDR2 ANQGSEA come from the germline V gene. V lost 4 bases and J lost 2; bases outside the gene matches: 1. In DNA, the CDR3 is TGCAGCGTTGGCGGGAGGACCTACAATGAGCAGTTCTTC. Translation gives CSVGGRTYNEQFF.